This T cell receptor (beta chain) was captured by sequencing in a study of cytomegalovirus exposure and HLA in healthy donors. The study, taken as a whole, reports: Researchers counted roughly 160 TCR beta chains as cytomegalovirus-associated. From TCR beta sequences, most subjects' HLA-A and HLA-B alleles were reportedly predicted accurately.

With respect to this clone: No antigen is known for it.

The PCR was carried out with 60 Vbeta primers and 13 Jbeta primers. The protocol was immunoSEQ multiplex PCR, while the TCRdb copy is restricted to in-frame clones and leaves out a portion. The sample has about 150,000 clones, around three quarters seen once. Healthy individuals who donated bone marrow served as the donors. Material: PBMCs. This clonotype was obtained from a middle-aged man in good health and CMV-seropositive.

The CDR3, as DNA: TGTGCAAGTCGCATGGGGGGGGGCGGTCAGCCCCAGCATTTT. Protein sequence: CASRMGGGGQPQHF. This chain connects TRBV12-2 to TRBJ1-5. TRBV12-2 is tagged as a pseudogene. The CDR3 totals 14 residues.